Below, 25 T cell receptor beta chains from the same sample are listed, as sequenced in a study of blood T cell repertoires in COVID-19. Profiled with immunoSEQ multiplex PCR; TCRdb holds only in-frame clones, not every one. Among about 83,000 clones listed, 90% were seen once. The sequenced sample was peripheral blood. The origin of the receptors is a woman older than 75 with active or convalescent COVID-19.

The rearrangement joins TRBV28 to TRBJ2-1; no clear D gene. Germline CDR1 and CDR2: MDHEN and SYDVKM. Trimming took 4 bases from V and 4 from J, leaving 5 bases between them. This CDR3 has 12 residues. The CDR3 protein is CASSYSYNEQFF. The CDR3 bases are TGTGCCAGCAGTTACTCGTACAATGAGCAGTTCTTC.

The chain has TRBV6-6 and TRBJ1-1; 8 bases line up with TRBD1. Germline V lookup: CDR1 MNHNY, CDR2 SVGAGI (reference sequence). Germline trimming cut 7 bases from V and 4 bases from J; bases unmatched to any gene: 8. This CDR3 spans 14 amino acids. The CDR3 spells CASKIGQGGTEAFF. For the CDR3, the DNA is TGTGCCAGCAAAATCGGACAGGGTGGCACTGAAGCTTTCTTT.

This chain connects TRBV9 to TRBJ2-2; D is unresolved. CDR3 length: 15 residues. V lost 2 bases to trimming and J lost 5 bases, with 13 bases between them. Germline CDR1 and CDR2: SGDLS and YYNGEE. CDR3 amino acids: CASSVEVRPTGELFF. DNA of the CDR3: TGTGCCAGCAGCGTCGAGGTCCGACCAACCGGGGAGCTGTTTTTT.

The chain recombines TRBV6-6 with TRBJ1-4, with TRBD1 as a possible D gene (6 bases). The CDR3 is 15 amino acids. Germline V CDR1 and CDR2: MNHNY, SVGAGI (reference sequence). The V end was cut by 2 bases, the J end by 7 bases, with 14 bases between. CDR3 amino acids: CASSYTGQGVEKLFF. For the CDR3, the DNA is TGTGCCAGCAGTTACACGGGACAAGGGGTTGAAAAACTGTTTTTT.

The CDR3 coding sequence is TGTGCCAGCAGTCAACTCCAGGGGGTTGGTTCACCCCTCCACTTT. This sequence encodes CASSQLQGVGSPLHF. The chain combines TRBV3-1 (or the pseudogene TRBV3-2) with TRBJ1-6; 7 bases fit TRBD1. The CDR3 has 15 residues. CDR1 and CDR2 from the germline V gene are LGHDT and YNNKEL (reference sequence). V was clipped by 6 bases and J by 9 bases; unmatched bases: 11.

The chain recombines TRBV6-5 with TRBJ2-7, with a possible D match to TRBD2 (6 bases). Germline V gives CDR1 MNHEY, CDR2 SVGAGI. The germline V and J ends were trimmed by 8 bases and 5 bases, with 16 bases remaining between them. CDR3 length: 13 residues. The CDR3: CASGWRVNDEQYF. The CDR3 bases are TGTGCCAGCGGTTGGAGGGTGAATGACGAGCAGTACTTC.

This clone is a singleton in its sample. J is TRBJ1-4 and V is TRBV29-1, with TRBD1 matching 8 bases. Germline CDR1 and CDR2: SQVTM and ANQGSEA. The J segment lost 7 bases and the V segment lost 7 bases, leaving 5 bases of the junction unmatched. This CDR3 contains 12 residues. In DNA, the CDR3 is TGCAGCGGGACCGGACAGGGTGAAAAACTGTTTTTT. This translates into CSGTGQGEKLFF.

The V and J genes are TRBV5-1 and TRBJ2-7, with TRBD1 identical over 9 bases. The CDR3 has 13 amino acids. V lost 2 bases, J lost 6 bases, and 3 bases stayed unmatched. Per germline, CDR1 SGHRS and CDR2 YFSETQ. As DNA, the CDR3 is TGCGCCAGCAGCTTACAGGGGGCTCGCGAGCAGTACTTC. Amino acids: CASSLQGAREQYF.

The gene calls are TRBV23-1 and TRBJ2-5; D might be TRBD2 (6 bases). TRBV23-1 is noted as an ORF with a role that remains uncertain. This CDR3 has 14 amino acids. Trimming cost V 4 bases and J 1 base, with 10 bases left between them. CDR3 DNA: TGCGCCAGCAGTCCTAGCGAGAGCCAAGAGACCCAGTACTTC. It codes for CASSPSESQETQYF.

This rearrangement joins TRBV4-3 to TRBJ1-2, with D possibly being TRBD1 (6 bases). The CDR3 totals 15 residues. Germline CDR1 LGHNA, CDR2 YSLEER. Trimming cost V 1 base and J 8 bases, with 17 bases left between them. CDR3 sequence reads: CASSQVGGRGGGYTF. The CDR3, as DNA: TGCGCCAGCAGCCAAGTGGGCGGCAGGGGCGGAGGCTACACCTTC.

The chain uses TRBV7-3 and TRBJ1-1; D is possibly TRBD1 (5 bases). The CDR3 is 14 residues long. CDR1 SGHTA and CDR2 FQGTGA come from the germline V gene. With 5 bases removed from V and 1 base from J, the gap between germline ends came to 11 bases. CDR3 loop: CASSPGASNTEAFF. CDR3 bases: TGTGCCAGCAGCCCTGGGGCCTCGAACACTGAAGCTTTCTTT.

This clone has more than one count but fewer than ten. The CDR3 loop reads CASSRTEGTEAFF. The CDR3 coding sequence is TGTGCCAGCAGCCGTACGGAGGGCACTGAAGCTTTCTTT. The chain combines TRBV3-1 (or the pseudogene TRBV3-2) with TRBJ1-1; no reliable D call. Trimming shortened V by 4 bases and J by 4 bases, and 10 bases separated the two germline ends. The V gene's germline CDR1 is LGHDT and CDR2 YNNKEL (reference sequence). The CDR3 has 13 amino acids.

The CDR3 sequence is CASSYGGGETQYF. The CDR3 DNA is TGTGCCAGCAGTTACGGGGGAGGGGAGACCCAGTACTTC. J is TRBJ2-5 and V is TRBV6-2 or TRBV6-3, with 7 bases lining up with TRBD2. The CDR3 is 13 residues long. Germline trimming cut 2 bases from V and 5 bases from J; bases unmatched to any gene: 2. Germline-derived CDR1 and CDR2 are MNHEY and SVGEGT.

This chain joins TRBV27 and TRBJ1-5, with TRBD1 identical over 7 bases. The CDR3 has 13 amino acids. V dropped 5 bases and J dropped 6; count of bases not matched to a gene: 4. CDR1 is MNHEY, CDR2 SMNVEV, per germline (reference sequence). The CDR3 nucleotides are TGTGCCAGCAGTCCAGGGGGGACTCAGCCCCAGCATTTT. Protein sequence: CASSPGGTQPQHF.

The gene calls are TRBV28 and TRBJ1-1; 10 positions agree with TRBD1. This CDR3 region has 15 residues. J lost 5 bases, V lost 5 bases, and 8 bases had no gene match. Per the germline V gene, CDR1 is MDHEN and CDR2 is SYDVKM. The CDR3 reads CASSLTTGGGTEAFF. CDR3 DNA: TGTGCCAGCAGTCTGACGACAGGGGGCGGGACTGAAGCTTTCTTT. The entire variable domain, with the rest obtained from reference TRBV28 and TRBJ1-1, is as follows: DVKVTQSSRYLVKRTGEKVFLECVQDMDHENMFWYRQDPGLGLRLIYFSYDVKMKEKGDIPEGYSVSREKKERFSLILESASTNQTSMYLCASSLTTGGGTEAFFGQGTRLTVV.

CDR3 in DNA: TGCAGCGTTAGGTGGTCAGGGGGATATGGCTACACCTTC. Translated: CSVRWSGGYGYTF. The chain joins TRBV29-1 to TRBJ1-2, with 7 bases identical to TRBD1. Germline V gene data show CDR1 as SQVTM and CDR2 as ANQGSEA. The CDR3 covers 13 residues. The trim removed 5 bases at V and 5 bases at J, leaving 8 bases unmatched. Variable domain in full (rest from reference TRBV29-1 and TRBJ1-2): SAVISQKPSRDICQRGTSLTIQCQVDSQVTMMFWYRQQPGQSLTLIATANQGSEATYESGFVIDKFPISRPNLTFSTLTVSNMSPEDSSIYLCSVRWSGGYGYTFGSGTRLTVV.

V gene TRBV18 combines with J gene TRBJ2-6; 8 bases map to TRBD1. The CDR3 covers 18 residues. Per germline, CDR1 KGHSH and CDR2 LQKENI. J was trimmed by 2 bases and V by 1 base; bases with no gene match: 7. CDR3 sequence (DNA): TGTGCCAGCTCACCACAAGGACAGGGCGTTACTGGGGCCAACGTCCTGACTTTC. Translation: CASSPQGQGVTGANVLTF.

This chain joins TRBV27 and TRBJ2-7, with a weak D call TRBD1 (5 bases). The germline V gene encodes CDR1 MNHEY and CDR2 SMNVEV (reference sequence). Trimming stripped 6 bases from V and 6 bases from J, with 18 bases between. There are 14 residues in the CDR3. CDR3 loop: CASRGSSRVREQYF. For the CDR3, the DNA is TGTGCCAGCAGGGGGTCTTCCAGGGTTCGCGAGCAGTACTTC.

The chain employs TRBV30 and TRBJ2-3, with 7 bases lining up with TRBD2. V gave up 4 bases and J gave up 0 bases; unmatched junction bases: 7. Germline V gives CDR1 GTSNPN, CDR2 SVGIG (reference sequence). CDR3 size: 15 residues. The CDR3 reads CAWTEAGRSTDTQYF. As DNA, the CDR3 is TGTGCCTGGACAGAAGCGGGGAGGAGCACAGATACGCAGTATTTT.

The chain recombines TRBV7-8 with TRBJ1-4; the D is unclear. Between the trimmed V and J ends, which lost 8 bases and 4 bases, there was a span of 14 bases. Germline CDR1 is SGHVS and CDR2 is FQNEAQ. This CDR3 spans 14 amino acids. The CDR3 nucleotides read TGTGCCAGCCGGGAGGGCGTACTTAATGAAAAACTGTTTTTT. The encoded protein is CASREGVLNEKLFF.

The chain joins TRBV7-9 to TRBJ2-7, with 9 bases aligning to TRBD2. The CDR3 runs to 16 residues. V dropped 1 base and J dropped 0; count of bases not matched to a gene: 4. The germline V gene has CDR1 SEHNR and CDR2 FQNEAQ (reference sequence). CDR3 protein: CASSLESGGNSYEQYF. CDR3 in DNA: TGTGCCAGCAGCTTAGAAAGCGGGGGGAACTCCTACGAGCAGTACTTC. Together with reference TRBV7-9 and TRBJ2-7, the CDR3 gives the full variable domain: DTGVSQNPRHKITKRGQNVTFRCDPISEHNRLYWYRQTLGQGPEFLTYFQNEAQLEKSRLLSDRFSAERPKGSFSTLEIQRTEQGDSAMYLCASSLESGGNSYEQYFGPGTRLTVT.

The gene calls are TRBV11-2 and TRBJ1-5; a possible D gene is TRBD1 (6 bases). The V end lost 5 bases, the J end lost 11 bases, and 19 bases lay between the germline ends. The CDR3 contains 14 residues. Germline V CDR1 and CDR2: SGHAT, FQNNGV. The CDR3, as DNA: TGTGCCAGCAGCGACCAACAGGGTAGGGGAGCCCAGCATTTT. It encodes CASSDQQGRGAQHF.

The chain joins TRBV28 to TRBJ1-6; 8 bases align to TRBD1. V was clipped by 10 bases and J by 0 bases; unmatched bases: 8. CDR3 length equals 16 residues. Germline values: CDR1 MDHEN, CDR2 SYDVKM. The CDR3 protein is CATRGQADSYNSPLHF. The DNA of the CDR3 is TGTGCCACCAGGGGACAGGCCGACTCCTATAATTCACCCCTCCACTTT. The entire variable domain, with the rest obtained from reference TRBV28 and TRBJ1-6, is as follows: DVKVTQSSRYLVKRTGEKVFLECVQDMDHENMFWYRQDPGLGLRLIYFSYDVKMKEKGDIPEGYSVSREKKERFSLILESASTNQTSMYLCATRGQADSYNSPLHFGNGTRLTVT.

This clone was counted between two and nine times. This sequence joins TRBV28 and TRBJ1-5; 8 positions agree with TRBD1. The length of the CDR3 is 15 residues. CDR1 MDHEN and CDR2 SYDVKM come from the germline V gene. The J segment lost 7 bases and the V segment lost 7 bases, leaving 12 bases of the junction unmatched. The CDR3 DNA reads as TGTGCCAGCACCCCGGGCCCAGGGGGCGGACAGCCCCAGCATTTT. It codes for CASTPGPGGGQPQHF.

The gene calls are TRBV12-3 or TRBV12-4 and TRBJ2-7; D is perhaps TRBD1 (6 bases). This CDR3 spans 13 amino acids. V was pared by 1 base and J by 2 bases, with 6 bases between. The CDR3 sequence is CASSLGGPYEQYF. The CDR3 DNA reads TGTGCCAGCAGTTTAGGGGGGCCCTACGAGCAGTACTTC.